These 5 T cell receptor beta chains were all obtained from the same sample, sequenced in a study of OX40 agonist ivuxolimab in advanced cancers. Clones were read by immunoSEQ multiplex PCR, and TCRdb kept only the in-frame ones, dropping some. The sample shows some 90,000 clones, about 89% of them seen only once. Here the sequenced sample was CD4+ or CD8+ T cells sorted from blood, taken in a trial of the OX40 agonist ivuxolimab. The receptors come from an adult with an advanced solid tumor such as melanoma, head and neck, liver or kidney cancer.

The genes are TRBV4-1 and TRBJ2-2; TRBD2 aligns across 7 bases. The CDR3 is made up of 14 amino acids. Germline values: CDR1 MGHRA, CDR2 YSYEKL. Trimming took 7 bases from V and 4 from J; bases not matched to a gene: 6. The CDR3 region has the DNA TGCGCCAGCACCTGGGGAGGGCGCACCGGGGAGCTGTTTTTT. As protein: CASTWGGRTGELFF.

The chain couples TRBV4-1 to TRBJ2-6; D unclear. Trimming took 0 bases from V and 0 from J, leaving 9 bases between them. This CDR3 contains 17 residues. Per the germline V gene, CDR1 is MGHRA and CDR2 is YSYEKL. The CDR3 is CASSQDRPNSGANVLTF. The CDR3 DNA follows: TGCGCCAGCAGCCAAGATCGGCCGAACTCTGGGGCCAACGTCCTGACTTTC.

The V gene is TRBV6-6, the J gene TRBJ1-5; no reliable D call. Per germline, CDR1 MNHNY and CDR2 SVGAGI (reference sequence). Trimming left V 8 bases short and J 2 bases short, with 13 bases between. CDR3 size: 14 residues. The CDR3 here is CASPRRAGNQPQHF. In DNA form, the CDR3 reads TGTGCCAGCCCCAGAAGGGCGGGCAATCAGCCCCAGCATTTT.

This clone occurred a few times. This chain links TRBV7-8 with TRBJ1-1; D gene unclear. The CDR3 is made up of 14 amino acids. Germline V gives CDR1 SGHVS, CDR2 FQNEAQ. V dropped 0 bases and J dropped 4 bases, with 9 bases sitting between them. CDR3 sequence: CASSLAGLGTEAFF. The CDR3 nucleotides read TGTGCCAGCAGCTTAGCAGGGCTTGGCACTGAAGCTTTCTTT.

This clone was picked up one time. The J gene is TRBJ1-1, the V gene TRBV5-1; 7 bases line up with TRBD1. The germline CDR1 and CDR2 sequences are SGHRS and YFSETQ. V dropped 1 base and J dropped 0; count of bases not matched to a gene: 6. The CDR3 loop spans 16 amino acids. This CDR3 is CASSLLAGGVNTEAFF. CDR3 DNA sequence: TGCGCCAGCAGCTTGTTAGCAGGGGGGGTGAACACTGAAGCTTTCTTT.